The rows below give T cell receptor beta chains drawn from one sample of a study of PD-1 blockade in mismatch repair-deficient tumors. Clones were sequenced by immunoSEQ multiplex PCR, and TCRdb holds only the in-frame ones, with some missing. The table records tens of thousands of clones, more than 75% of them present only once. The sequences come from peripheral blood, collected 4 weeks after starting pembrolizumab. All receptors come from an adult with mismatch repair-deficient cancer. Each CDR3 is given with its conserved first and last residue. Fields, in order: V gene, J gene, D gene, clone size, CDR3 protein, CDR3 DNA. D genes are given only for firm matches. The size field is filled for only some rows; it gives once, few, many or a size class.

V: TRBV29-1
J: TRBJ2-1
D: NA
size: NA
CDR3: CSVGGSGSYNEQFF
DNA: TGCAGCGTTGGGGGTAGCGGTTCCTACAATGAGCAGTTCTTC

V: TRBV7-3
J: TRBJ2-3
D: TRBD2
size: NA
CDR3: CASSRSGRLTDTQYF
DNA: TGTGCCAGCAGCCGTAGCGGGAGGTTAACAGATACGCAGTATTTT

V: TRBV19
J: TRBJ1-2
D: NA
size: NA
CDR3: CASSITRADRYGYTF
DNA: TGTGCCAGTAGTATAACCCGCGCGGACCGGTATGGCTACACCTTC

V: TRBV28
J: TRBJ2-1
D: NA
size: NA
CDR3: CASSLLANSYNEQFF
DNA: TGTGCCAGCAGCCTTCTAGCGAACTCCTACAATGAGCAGTTCTTC

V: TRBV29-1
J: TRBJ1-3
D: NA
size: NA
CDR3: CSVVGREAGNTIYF
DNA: TGCAGCGTTGTTGGCAGGGAGGCTGGAAACACCATATATTTT

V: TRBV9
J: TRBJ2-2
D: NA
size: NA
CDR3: CASSSRDRLNTGELFF
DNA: TGTGCCAGCAGCTCTCGCGACCGCCTAAACACCGGGGAGCTGTTTTTT

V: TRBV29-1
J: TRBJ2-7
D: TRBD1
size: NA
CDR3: CSAGGNRDSISFEQYF
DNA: TGCAGCGCCGGAGGAAACCGGGACAGCATATCATTCGAGCAGTACTTC

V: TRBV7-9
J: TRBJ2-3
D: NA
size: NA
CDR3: CASSPGPAAGYF
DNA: TGTGCCAGCAGCCCCGGACCGGCCGCGGGGTATTTT

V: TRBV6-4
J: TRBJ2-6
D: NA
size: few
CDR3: CASSLDTASGANVLTF
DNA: TGTGCCAGCTCTTTGGACACAGCCTCTGGGGCCAACGTCCTGACTTTC

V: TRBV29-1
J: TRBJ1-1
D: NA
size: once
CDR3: CSVDWSGHTEAFF
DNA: TGCAGCGTTGATTGGTCAGGGCACACTGAAGCTTTCTTT

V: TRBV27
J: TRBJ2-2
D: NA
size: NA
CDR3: CASSFPLGELFF
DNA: TGTGCCAGCAGTTTCCCGCTGGGGGAGCTGTTTTTT

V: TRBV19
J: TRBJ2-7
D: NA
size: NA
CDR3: CASSGSRDTFYEQYF
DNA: TGTGCCAGTAGTGGTTCCCGGGACACCTTCTACGAGCAGTACTTC

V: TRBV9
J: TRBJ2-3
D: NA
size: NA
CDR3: CASSVDVFSSTDTQYF
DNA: TGTGCCAGCAGCGTAGATGTGTTTTCTAGCACAGATACGCAGTATTTT

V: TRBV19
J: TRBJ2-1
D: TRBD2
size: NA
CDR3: CASTPGVAGETLNEQFF
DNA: TGTGCCAGTACCCCAGGCGTAGCGGGAGAGACCCTCAATGAGCAGTTCTTC

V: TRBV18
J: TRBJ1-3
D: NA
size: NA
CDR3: CASSPTASGNTIYF
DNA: TGTGCCAGCTCACCTACGGCCTCTGGAAACACCATATATTTT

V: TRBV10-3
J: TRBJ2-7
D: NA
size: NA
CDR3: CAISEALAGVQGLEQYF
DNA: TGTGCCATCAGTGAGGCCCTGGCGGGAGTACAGGGTCTCGAGCAGTACTTC

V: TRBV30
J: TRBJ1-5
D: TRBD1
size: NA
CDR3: CAWSTGGLQPQHF
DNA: TGTGCCTGGAGTACAGGGGGCTTGCAGCCCCAGCATTTT

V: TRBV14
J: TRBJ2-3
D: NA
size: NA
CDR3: CASSHYLPGGTDTQYF
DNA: TGTGCCAGCAGCCACTACCTCCCCGGAGGCACAGATACGCAGTATTTT

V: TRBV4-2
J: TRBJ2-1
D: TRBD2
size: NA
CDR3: CASSQGDYYNEQFF
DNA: TGTGCCAGCAGCCAAGGGGACTATTACAATGAGCAGTTCTTC

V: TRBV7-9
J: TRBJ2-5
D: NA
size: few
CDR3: CASSLWTIQETQYF
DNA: TGTGCCAGCAGCTTGTGGACAATTCAAGAGACCCAGTACTTC

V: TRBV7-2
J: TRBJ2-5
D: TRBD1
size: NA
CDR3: CASSRQGETQYF
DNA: TGTGCCAGCAGCCGACAGGGGGAGACCCAGTACTTC

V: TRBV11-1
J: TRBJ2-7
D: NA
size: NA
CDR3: CASSQQLSSYEQYF
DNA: TGTGCCAGCAGCCAGCAGCTTTCTTCCTACGAGCAGTACTTC

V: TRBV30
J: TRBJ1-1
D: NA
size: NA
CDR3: CAWRASRDTEAFF
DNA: TGTGCCTGGAGGGCCTCTAGGGACACTGAAGCTTTCTTT

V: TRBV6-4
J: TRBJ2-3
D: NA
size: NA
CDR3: CASSDRGTDTQYF
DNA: TGTGCCAGCAGTGACAGGGGCACAGATACGCAGTATTTT

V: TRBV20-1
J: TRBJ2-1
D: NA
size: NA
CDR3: CSANRYNEQFF
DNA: TGCAGTGCCAACAGATACAATGAGCAGTTCTTC

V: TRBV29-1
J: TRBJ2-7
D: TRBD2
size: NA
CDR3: CSVEIAGKYEQYF
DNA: TGCAGCGTAGAAATAGCGGGAAAATACGAGCAGTACTTC

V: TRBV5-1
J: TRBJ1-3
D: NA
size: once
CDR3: CASSFGGGTGNTIYF
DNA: TGCGCCAGCAGCTTTGGAGGGGGAACTGGAAACACCATATATTTT

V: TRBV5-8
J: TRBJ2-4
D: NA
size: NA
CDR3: CASSLDLNIQYF
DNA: TGTGCCAGCAGCTTGGACTTAAACATTCAGTACTTC

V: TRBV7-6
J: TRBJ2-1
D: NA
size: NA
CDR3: CASSLRSSYNEQFF
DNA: TGTGCCAGCAGCTTACGGAGCTCCTACAATGAGCAGTTCTTC

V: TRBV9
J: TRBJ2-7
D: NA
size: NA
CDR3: CASSRDSYSYEQYF
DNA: TGTGCCAGCTCTCGGGACTCCTACTCCTACGAGCAGTACTTC

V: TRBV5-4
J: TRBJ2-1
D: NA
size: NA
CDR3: CASSLDAQQFF
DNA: TGTGCCAGCAGCCTCGACGCCCAGCAGTTCTTC

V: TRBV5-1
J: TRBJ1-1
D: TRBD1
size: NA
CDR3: CASSRRGRVKNTEAFF
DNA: TGCGCCAGCAGTCGCAGGGGGAGGGTAAAGAACACTGAAGCTTTCTTT

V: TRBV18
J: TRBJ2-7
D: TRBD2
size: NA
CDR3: CASSAGLAAYEQYF
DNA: TGTGCCAGCTCAGCCGGACTAGCGGCCTACGAGCAGTACTTC

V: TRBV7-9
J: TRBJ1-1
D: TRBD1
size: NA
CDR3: CASSAAGGYVAFF
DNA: TGTGCCAGCAGCGCGGCAGGGGGCTACGTGGCTTTCTTT

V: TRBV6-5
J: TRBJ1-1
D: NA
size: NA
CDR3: CASSYSSYGLEAFF
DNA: TGTGCCAGCAGTTACTCGAGCTACGGCCTTGAAGCTTTCTTT

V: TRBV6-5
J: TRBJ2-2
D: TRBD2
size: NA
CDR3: CATLGLAGAGELFF
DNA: TGTGCCACCCTCGGACTAGCGGGAGCCGGGGAGCTGTTTTTT

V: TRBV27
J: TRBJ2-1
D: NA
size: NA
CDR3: CASSFSPDREQFF
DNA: TGTGCCAGCAGTTTTAGCCCTGATAGGGAGCAGTTCTTC

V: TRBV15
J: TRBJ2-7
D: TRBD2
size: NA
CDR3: CATSRGGLAGGSYEQYF
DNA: TGTGCCACCAGCAGAGGTGGACTAGCGGGAGGCTCCTACGAGCAGTACTTC

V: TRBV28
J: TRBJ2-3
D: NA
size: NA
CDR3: CASSFGYYGITDTQYF
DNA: TGTGCCAGCAGTTTTGGTTATTACGGGATTACAGATACGCAGTATTTT

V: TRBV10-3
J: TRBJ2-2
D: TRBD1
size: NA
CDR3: CAISESGRLGGLNTGELFF
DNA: TGTGCCATCAGTGAGTCGGGTCGGTTAGGGGGCTTGAACACCGGGGAGCTGTTTTTT

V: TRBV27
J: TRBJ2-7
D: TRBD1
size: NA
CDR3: CASSLARGPYEQYF
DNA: TGTGCCAGCAGTTTAGCCAGGGGGCCCTACGAGCAGTACTTC

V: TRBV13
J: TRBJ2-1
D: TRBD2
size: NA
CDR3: CASSHTGLANNEQFF
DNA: TGTGCCAGCAGCCATACGGGACTAGCGAACAATGAGCAGTTCTTC

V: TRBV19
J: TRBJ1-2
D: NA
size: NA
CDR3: CASSIGRGPDRGYTF
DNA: TGTGCCAGTAGTATAGGCAGGGGCCCTGATAGGGGCTACACCTTC

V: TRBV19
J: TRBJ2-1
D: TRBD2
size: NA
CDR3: CASRPGGGLYEQFF
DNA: TGTGCCAGTAGGCCGGGAGGGGGTTTGTATGAGCAGTTCTTC

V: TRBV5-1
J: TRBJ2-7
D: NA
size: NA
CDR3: CASSFLAGESYEQYF
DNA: TGCGCCAGCAGCTTCCTCGCCGGGGAGTCCTACGAGCAGTACTTC

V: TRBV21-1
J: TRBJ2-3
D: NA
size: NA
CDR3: CASTRPVTTDTQYF
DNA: TGTGCCAGCACCCGACCGGTAACCACAGATACGCAGTATTTT

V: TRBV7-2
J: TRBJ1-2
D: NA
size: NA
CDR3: CASSLGQSYGYTF
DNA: TGTGCCAGCAGCTTAGGACAGAGCTATGGCTACACCTTC

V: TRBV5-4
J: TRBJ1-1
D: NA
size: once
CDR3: CASSRGQKNTEAFF
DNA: TGTGCCAGCAGCCGGGGACAAAAGAACACTGAAGCTTTCTTT

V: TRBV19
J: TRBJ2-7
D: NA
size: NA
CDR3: CASSLRGGTYEQYF
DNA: TGTGCCAGTAGTCTCCGCGGAGGGACCTACGAGCAGTACTTC

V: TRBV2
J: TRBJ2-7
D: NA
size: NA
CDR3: CASLDYEQYF
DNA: TGTGCCAGCCTAGACTACGAGCAGTACTTC

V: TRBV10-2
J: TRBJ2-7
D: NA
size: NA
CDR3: CASSEIDYYEQYF
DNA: TGCGCCAGCAGTGAGATTGACTACTACGAGCAGTACTTC

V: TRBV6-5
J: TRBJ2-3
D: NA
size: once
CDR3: CASSYSISFGDTQYF
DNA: TGTGCCAGCAGTTACTCGATCAGTTTTGGAGATACGCAGTATTTT

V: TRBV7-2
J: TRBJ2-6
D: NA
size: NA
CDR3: CASSLLPISANVLTF
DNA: TGTGCCAGCAGCTTACTCCCAATCTCAGCTAACGTCCTGACTTTC

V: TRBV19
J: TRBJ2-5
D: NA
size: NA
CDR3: CASSWDGQETQYF
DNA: TGTGCCAGTAGTTGGGACGGACAAGAGACCCAGTACTTC

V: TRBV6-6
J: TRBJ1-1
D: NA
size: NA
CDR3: CASSYSSGARTEAFF
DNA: TGTGCCAGCAGTTACTCGTCCGGGGCCAGGACTGAAGCTTTCTTT

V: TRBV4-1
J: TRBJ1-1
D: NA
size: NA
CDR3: CASSQDPGWTEAFF
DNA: TGCGCCAGCAGCCAAGATCCCGGGTGGACTGAAGCTTTCTTT

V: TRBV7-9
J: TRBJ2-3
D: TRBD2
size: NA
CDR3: CASSFELAGGPVPDTQYF
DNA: TGTGCCAGCAGCTTCGAACTAGCGGGAGGGCCGGTGCCAGATACGCAGTATTTT